Each of the 18 T cell receptor beta chains below was sequenced from the same sample in a study of OX40 agonist ivuxolimab in advanced cancers. Generated by immunoSEQ multiplex PCR, the TCRdb table keeps only in-frame clones and is missing some. Seen here are more than 45,000 clones, around 82% observed once, and the top ten hold over 3%. The specimen comprised CD4+ or CD8+ T cells sorted from blood, sampled in a trial of the OX40 agonist ivuxolimab. The source of these receptors is an adult with an advanced solid tumor such as melanoma, head and neck, liver or kidney cancer.

The chain employs TRBV30 and TRBJ2-4; D is ambiguous. The V gene's germline CDR1 is GTSNPN and CDR2 SVGIG (reference sequence). Trimming stripped 0 bases from V and 3 bases from J, with 12 bases between. This CDR3 region has 15 residues. CDR3 sequence: CAWSVGILGKNIQYF. In nucleotides, the CDR3 is TGTGCCTGGAGTGTGGGGATCTTGGGCAAAAACATTCAGTACTTC.

This sequence joins TRBV15 and TRBJ1-1; D gene ambiguous. The ends were cut back, 3 bases at V and 6 bases at J, with 11 bases in the middle. This CDR3 has 13 residues. Germline assignment: CDR1 LNHNV and CDR2 YYDKDF (reference sequence). CDR3 in DNA: TGTGCCACCAGCAGCCACACAAGGGCTGAAGCTTTCTTT. The encoded protein is CATSSHTRAEAFF.

This chain connects TRBV19 to TRBJ1-1; D is perhaps TRBD1 (6 bases). V lost 6 bases, J lost 0 bases, and 14 bases lay in between. Looked up from germline, CDR1 is LNHDA and CDR2 is SQIVND (reference sequence). The CDR3 extends over 15 amino acids. For the CDR3, the DNA is TGTGCCAGTAGCCCCAGGGGTTCGATGAACACTGAAGCTTTCTTT. Translated: CASSPRGSMNTEAFF.

The V call is TRBV9, the J call TRBJ1-4; D uncertain. The CDR3 is 13 amino acids. Germline V gene lookup returns CDR1 SGDLS and CDR2 YYNGEE. Trimming shortened V by 0 bases and J by 7 bases, and 7 bases separated the two germline ends. CDR3 in DNA: TGTGCCAGCAGCGTAGTGCGGTTTGAAAAACTGTTTTTT. Amino acids: CASSVVRFEKLFF.

CDR3 in amino acids: CASSTAGTGLEKLFF. DNA for the CDR3: TGTGCCAGTAGTACTGCCGGGACAGGGTTAGAAAAACTGTTTTTT. The rearrangement joins TRBV19 to TRBJ1-4; 9 bases line up with TRBD1. Germline CDR1 reads LNHDA; CDR2 reads SQIVND (reference sequence). V shed 4 bases, J shed 8 bases, and the junction held 8 bases outside the gene matches. The CDR3 has 15 amino acids.

The V call is TRBV29-1, the J call TRBJ2-1, with TRBD1 as a possible D gene (6 bases). V was cut by 6 bases and J by 8 bases, with 17 bases left in between. CDR3 length: 13 residues. Germline V gene sequence: CDR1 SQVTM, CDR2 ANQGSEA. CDR3 sequence (DNA): TGCAGCGTACAGGGAAAGTCTAGCCATGAGCAGTTCTTC. It specifies CSVQGKSSHEQFF.

CDR3 DNA: TGTGCCAGCAACAGGGGATTTACTCAGCCCCAGCATTTT. Protein sequence: CASNRGFTQPQHF. V usage is TRBV28 and J usage is TRBJ1-5; 7 bases line up with TRBD1. In germline, CDR1 is MDHEN, CDR2 SYDVKM. V lost 7 bases, J lost 6 bases, and 6 bases stayed unmatched. The CDR3 loop spans 13 amino acids.

This clone showed up just a few times. J is TRBJ2-7 and V is TRBV5-1, with TRBD1 matching 9 bases. From germline, CDR1 is SGHRS and CDR2 YFSETQ. V was clipped by 4 bases and J by 2 bases; unmatched bases: 7. This CDR3 region has 15 residues. CDR3 bases: TGCGCCAGCAGCCCCGGACAGGGGCCACCCTACGAGCAGTACTTC. Translating gives CASSPGQGPPYEQYF.

The V and J genes are TRBV28 and TRBJ2-7; D possibly corresponds to TRBD2 (5 bases). The CDR3 has 15 residues. Trimming pared 2 bases from V and 6 bases from J, leaving 17 bases between. CDR1 and CDR2 (germline): MDHEN, SYDVKM. The CDR3 DNA reads TGTGCCAGCAGTTTAAAAAATCTGAGGGTTGGCGAGCAGTACTTC. Translation gives CASSLKNLRVGEQYF.

This rearrangement joins TRBV29-1 to TRBJ2-3; D not certain. The CDR3 length is 11 residues. Germline CDR1 is SQVTM and CDR2 is ANQGSEA. V gave up 2 bases and J gave up 6 bases, with 6 bases separating them. CDR3 nucleotide sequence: TGCAGCGTTGAATATGCCGATACGCAGTATTTT. Residues: CSVEYADTQYF.

This clone appeared a few times. The rearrangement links TRBV19 to TRBJ1-5; D remains ambiguous. Trimming cost V 7 bases and J 5 bases, with 9 bases left between them. Germline V gene data show CDR1 as LNHDA and CDR2 as SQIVND (reference sequence). The CDR3 has 12 amino acids. Written as DNA, the CDR3 is TGTGCCAGTATGAGGGCGGATCAGCCCCAGCATTTT. This encodes CASMRADQPQHF.

This clone is categorized as medium-sized. This sequence joins TRBV6-1 and TRBJ1-2; TRBD1 matches 9 bases. The CDR3 covers 14 residues. Per germline, CDR1 MNHNS and CDR2 SASEGT. V was clipped by 1 base and J by 5 bases; unmatched bases: 2. The CDR3 loop reads CASSEGDRAYGYTF. The CDR3 bases are TGTGCCAGCAGTGAAGGGGACAGGGCGTATGGCTACACCTTC.

V gene TRBV19 combines with J gene TRBJ1-5, with 7 bases that match TRBD1. Trimming removed 0 bases from V and 4 bases from J; junction bases left unmatched: 3. The CDR3 covers 15 residues. Per germline, CDR1 LNHDA and CDR2 SQIVND (reference sequence). DNA for the CDR3: TGTGCCAGTAGTATAGATAGGGGGCGGAATCAGCCCCAGCATTTT. Amino acid sequence: CASSIDRGRNQPQHF.

The rearrangement links TRBV2 to TRBJ2-2; TRBD1 matches at 7 bases. This CDR3 is built from 15 residues. V dropped 5 bases and J dropped 2; count of bases not matched to a gene: 5. Germline-derived CDR1 and CDR2 are SNHLY and FYNNEI. CDR3 nucleotides: TGTGCCAGCAGTTTCGGACAGGTTAACACCGGGGAGCTGTTTTTT. Its protein is CASSFGQVNTGELFF.

The chain employs TRBV29-1 and TRBJ1-2, with 10 bases lining up with TRBD1. The V gene end was trimmed by 4 bases and the J gene end by 5 bases; junction bases not matched to a gene: 10. The CDR3 is 15 residues long. Germline values: CDR1 SQVTM, CDR2 ANQGSEA. The CDR3: CSVARQGASVYGYTF. For the CDR3, the DNA is TGCAGCGTTGCCCGACAGGGGGCCTCGGTATATGGCTACACCTTC. Full variable domain (rest looked up from reference TRBV29-1 and TRBJ1-2): SAVISQKPSRDICQRGTSLTIQCQVDSQVTMMFWYRQQPGQSLTLIATANQGSEATYESGFVIDKFPISRPNLTFSTLTVSNMSPEDSSIYLCSVARQGASVYGYTFGSGTRLTVV.

This chain uses TRBV18 with TRBJ1-2; D remains unclear. The CDR3 length is 14 residues. The V end lost 0 bases, the J end lost 2 bases, and 7 bases lay between the germline ends. Germline V gene sequence: CDR1 KGHSH, CDR2 LQKENI. CDR3 amino acids: CASSPPLRNYGYTF. The CDR3 DNA is TGTGCCAGCTCACCACCACTCAGAAACTATGGCTACACCTTC. Filled out from reference TRBV18 and TRBJ1-2, the complete variable domain reads NAGVMQNPRHLVRRRGQEARLRCSPMKGHSHVYWYRQLPEEGLKFMVYLQKENIIDESGMPKERFSAEFPKEGPSILRIQQVVRGDSAAYFCASSPPLRNYGYTFGSGTRLTVV.

This clone was counted once. The chain is built from TRBV7-3 and TRBJ1-1; 7 bases agree with TRBD1. The germline CDR1 and CDR2 sequences are SGHTA and FQGTGA. V shed 4 bases and J 0 bases; nucleotides not matched to a gene: 5. The CDR3 is made up of 15 amino acids. CDR3: CASSSTGTMNTEAFF. In DNA, the CDR3 is TGTGCCAGCAGCTCGACAGGGACTATGAACACTGAAGCTTTCTTT.

The chain couples TRBV5-1 to TRBJ2-7; weak D call: TRBD1 (5 bases). The length of the CDR3 is 16 residues. V was trimmed by 3 bases and J by 1 base, leaving 17 bases between them. From germline, CDR1 is SGHRS and CDR2 YFSETQ. Here the CDR3 reads CASSWSETAPSYEQYF. The DNA for the CDR3 is TGCGCCAGCAGCTGGAGTGAGACAGCGCCTTCCTACGAGCAGTACTTC. The full variable domain, completed using reference TRBV5-1 and TRBJ2-7, is KAGVTQTPRYLIKTRGQQVTLSCSPISGHRSVSWYQQTPGQGLQFLFEYFSETQRNKGNFPGRFSGRQFSNSRSEMNVSTLELGDSALYLCASSWSETAPSYEQYFGPGTRLTVT.